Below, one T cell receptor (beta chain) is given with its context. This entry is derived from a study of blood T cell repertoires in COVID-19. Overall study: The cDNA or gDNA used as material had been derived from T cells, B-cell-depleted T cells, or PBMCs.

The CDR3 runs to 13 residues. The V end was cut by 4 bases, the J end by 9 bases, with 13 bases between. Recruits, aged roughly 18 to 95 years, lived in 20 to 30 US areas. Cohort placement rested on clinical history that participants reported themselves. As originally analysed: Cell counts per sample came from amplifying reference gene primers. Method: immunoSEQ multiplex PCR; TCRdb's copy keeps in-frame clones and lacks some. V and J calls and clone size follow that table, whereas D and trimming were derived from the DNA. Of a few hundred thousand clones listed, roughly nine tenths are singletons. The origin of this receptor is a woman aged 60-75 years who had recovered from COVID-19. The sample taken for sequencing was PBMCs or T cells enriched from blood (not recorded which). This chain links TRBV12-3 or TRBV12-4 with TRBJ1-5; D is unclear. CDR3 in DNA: TGTGCCAGCAGTTCCCAGGAGACTAGGCCCCAGCATTTT. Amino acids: CASSSQETRPQHF.